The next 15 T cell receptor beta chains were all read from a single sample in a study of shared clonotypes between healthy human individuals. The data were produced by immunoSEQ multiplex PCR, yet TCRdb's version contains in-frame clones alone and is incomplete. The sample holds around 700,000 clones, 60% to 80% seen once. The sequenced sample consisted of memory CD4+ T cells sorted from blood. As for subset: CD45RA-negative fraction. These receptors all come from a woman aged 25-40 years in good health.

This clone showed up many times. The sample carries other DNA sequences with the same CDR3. CDR3 protein: CASQGQGNTEAFF. The CDR3 DNA reads TGTGCCAGTCAGGGACAGGGAAACACTGAAGCTTTCTTT. The rearrangement joins TRBV28 to TRBJ1-1; 9 nucleotides agree with TRBD1. Germline trimming cut 9 bases from V and 2 bases from J; bases unmatched to any gene: 4. The germline CDR1 and CDR2 sequences are MDHEN and SYDVKM. There are 13 residues in the CDR3. The variable domain in full, completed from reference TRBV28 and TRBJ1-1, reads DVKVTQSSRYLVKRTGEKVFLECVQDMDHENMFWYRQDPGLGLRLIYFSYDVKMKEKGDIPEGYSVSREKKERFSLILESASTNQTSMYLCASQGQGNTEAFFGQGTRLTVV.

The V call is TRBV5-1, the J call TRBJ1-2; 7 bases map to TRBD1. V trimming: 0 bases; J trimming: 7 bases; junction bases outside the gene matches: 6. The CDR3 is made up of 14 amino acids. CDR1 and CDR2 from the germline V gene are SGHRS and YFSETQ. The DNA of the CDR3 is TGCGCCAGCAGCTTGGGGGGACAGTTGGTTGGCTACACCTTC. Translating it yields CASSLGGQLVGYTF.

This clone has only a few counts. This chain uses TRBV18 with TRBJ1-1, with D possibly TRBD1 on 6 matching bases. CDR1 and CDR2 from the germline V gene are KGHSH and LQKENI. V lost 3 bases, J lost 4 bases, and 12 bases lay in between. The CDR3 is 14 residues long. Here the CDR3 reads CASSPRTDLTEAFF. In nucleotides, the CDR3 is TGTGCCAGCTCACCTCGGACAGACCTCACTGAAGCTTTCTTT. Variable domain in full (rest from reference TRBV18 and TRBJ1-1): NAGVMQNPRHLVRRRGQEARLRCSPMKGHSHVYWYRQLPEEGLKFMVYLQKENIIDESGMPKERFSAEFPKEGPSILRIQQVVRGDSAAYFCASSPRTDLTEAFFGQGTRLTVV.

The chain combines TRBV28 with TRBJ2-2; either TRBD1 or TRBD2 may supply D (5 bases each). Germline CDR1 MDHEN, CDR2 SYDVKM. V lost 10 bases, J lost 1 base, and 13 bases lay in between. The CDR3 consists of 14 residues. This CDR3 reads CATPGDGNTGELFF. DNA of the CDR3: TGTGCCACCCCCGGGGACGGGAACACCGGGGAGCTGTTTTTT.

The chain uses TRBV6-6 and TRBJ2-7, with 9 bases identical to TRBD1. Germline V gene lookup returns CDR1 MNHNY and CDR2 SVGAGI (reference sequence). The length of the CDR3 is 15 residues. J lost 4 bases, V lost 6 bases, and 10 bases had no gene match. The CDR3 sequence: CASSPRVGQGYEQYF. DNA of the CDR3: TGTGCCAGCAGCCCCCGGGTGGGACAGGGATACGAGCAGTACTTC.

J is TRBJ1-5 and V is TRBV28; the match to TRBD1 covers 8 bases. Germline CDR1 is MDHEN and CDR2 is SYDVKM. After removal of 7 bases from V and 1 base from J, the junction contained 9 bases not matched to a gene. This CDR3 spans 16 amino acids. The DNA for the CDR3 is TGTGCCAGCAAAACAGTCGGACAGGGAAGCAATCAGCCCCAGCATTTT. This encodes CASKTVGQGSNQPQHF.

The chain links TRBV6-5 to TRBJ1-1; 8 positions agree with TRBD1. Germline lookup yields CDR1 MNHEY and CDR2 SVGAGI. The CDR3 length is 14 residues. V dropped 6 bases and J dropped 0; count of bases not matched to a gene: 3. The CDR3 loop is CASSTQGVNTEAFF. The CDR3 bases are TGTGCCAGCAGCACACAGGGGGTGAACACTGAAGCTTTCTTT.

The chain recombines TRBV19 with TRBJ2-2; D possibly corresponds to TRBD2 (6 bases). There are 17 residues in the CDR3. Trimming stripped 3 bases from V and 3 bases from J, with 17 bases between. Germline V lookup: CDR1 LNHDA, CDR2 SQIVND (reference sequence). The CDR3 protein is CASSIRPLREYTGELFF. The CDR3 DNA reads TGTGCCAGTAGTATCCGACCTCTCCGGGAGTACACCGGGGAGCTGTTTTTT.

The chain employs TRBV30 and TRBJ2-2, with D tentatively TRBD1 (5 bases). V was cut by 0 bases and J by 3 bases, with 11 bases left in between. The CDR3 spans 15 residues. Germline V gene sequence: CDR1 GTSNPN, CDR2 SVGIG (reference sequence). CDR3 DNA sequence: TGTGCCTGGAGTGTAGGGGTTAGGGACACCGGGGAGCTGTTTTTT. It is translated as CAWSVGVRDTGELFF. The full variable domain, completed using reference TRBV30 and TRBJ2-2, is SQTIHQWPATLVQPVGSPLSLECTVEGTSNPNLYWYRQAAGRGLQLLFYSVGIGQISSEVPQNLSASRPQDRQFILSSKKLLLSDSGFYLCAWSVGVRDTGELFFGEGSRLTVL.

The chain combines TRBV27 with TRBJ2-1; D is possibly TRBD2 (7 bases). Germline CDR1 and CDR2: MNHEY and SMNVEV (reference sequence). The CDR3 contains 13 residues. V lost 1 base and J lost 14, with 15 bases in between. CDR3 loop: CASSLWGGAGEFF. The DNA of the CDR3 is TGTGCCAGCAGTTTATGGGGGGGCGCAGGGGAGTTCTTC.

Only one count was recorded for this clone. CDR3 residues: CASSTPGLAGGTEGDTQYF. Written as DNA, the CDR3 is TGTGCCAGCAGCACGCCGGGACTAGCGGGAGGCACAGAGGGAGATACGCAGTATTTT. The J gene is TRBJ2-3, the V gene TRBV21-1; the D call TRBD2 from the table was never checked on the DNA. TRBV21-1 is a known pseudogene. The CDR3 has 19 residues.

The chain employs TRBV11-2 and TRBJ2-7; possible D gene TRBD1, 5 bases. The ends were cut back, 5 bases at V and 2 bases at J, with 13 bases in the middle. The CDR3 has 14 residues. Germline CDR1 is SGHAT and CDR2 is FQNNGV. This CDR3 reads CASSVDAGPYEQYF. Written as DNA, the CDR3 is TGTGCCAGCAGCGTGGACGCAGGGCCCTACGAGCAGTACTTC.

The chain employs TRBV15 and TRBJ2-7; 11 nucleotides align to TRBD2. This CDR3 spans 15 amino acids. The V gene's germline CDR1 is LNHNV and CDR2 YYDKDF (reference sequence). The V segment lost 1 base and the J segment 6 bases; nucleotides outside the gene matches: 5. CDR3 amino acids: CATSRVLAGAGEQYF. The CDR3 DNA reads TGTGCCACCAGCAGAGTACTAGCGGGAGCGGGCGAGCAGTACTTC.

CDR3 sequence reads: CASSYQGLWPVEKLFF. In nucleotides, the CDR3 is TGTGCCAGCAGTTATCAGGGTCTTTGGCCCGTGGAAAAACTGTTTTTT. The genes are TRBV28 and TRBJ1-4; weak D call: TRBD1 (5 bases). The CDR3 is 16 residues long. Germline V gene sequence: CDR1 MDHEN, CDR2 SYDVKM. Trimming cost V 4 bases and J 8 bases, with 20 bases left between them.

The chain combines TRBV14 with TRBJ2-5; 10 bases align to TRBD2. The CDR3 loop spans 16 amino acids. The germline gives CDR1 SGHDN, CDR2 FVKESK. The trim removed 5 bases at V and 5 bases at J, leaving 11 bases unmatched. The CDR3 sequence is CASSSHLAGVGETQYF. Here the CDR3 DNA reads TGTGCCAGCAGCTCTCACCTAGCGGGAGTGGGGGAGACCCAGTACTTC.